The 31 T cell receptor beta chains below come from one sample, sequenced in a study of blood T cell repertoires in COVID-19. Using immunoSEQ multiplex PCR, the repertoire was profiled, and TCRdb retains in-frame clones only, with some absent. The sample gives about 56,000 clones, roughly nine tenths of which show up once; 20% to 25% is in the top ten. Sequencing input: peripheral blood. These receptors came from a human donor in a cohort sampled during active COVID-19.

This rearrangement joins TRBV19 to TRBJ2-1, with D hard to call. This CDR3 is 12 amino acids long. The V gene lost 4 bases and the J gene lost 9 bases, with 10 bases spanning the gap. Germline V gene sequence: CDR1 LNHDA, CDR2 SQIVND (reference sequence). CDR3 residues: CASSNGFGEQFF. The CDR3 bases are TGTGCCAGTAGTAACGGGTTCGGTGAGCAGTTCTTC.

V usage is TRBV18 and J usage is TRBJ1-2; perhaps TRBD1 as D (5 bases). CDR3 length equals 15 residues. V dropped 1 base and J dropped 0 bases, with 9 bases sitting between them. Germline lookup yields CDR1 KGHSH and CDR2 LQKENI. The CDR3 DNA reads as TGTGCCAGCTCACCACAGACAGACTCTAACTATGGCTACACCTTC. Protein: CASSPQTDSNYGYTF.

J is TRBJ2-1 and V is TRBV12-5, with D possibly matching TRBD1 (6 bases). The V end was cut by 4 bases, the J end by 15 bases, with 13 bases between. Germline loops: CDR1 LGHNT, CDR2 FRNRAP. The CDR3 is 11 amino acids. Here the CDR3 DNA reads TGTGCTAGTGGTTCAACAGGGTTGAGGTTCTTC. It is translated as CASGSTGLRFF.

The count of this clone is one. V and J are TRBV9 and TRBJ2-5, with D unclear. Trimming left V 4 bases short and J 0 bases short, with 10 bases between. The CDR3 has 14 amino acids. The V gene's germline CDR1 is SGDLS and CDR2 YYNGEE. Here the CDR3 reads CASSPSPHQETQYF. The CDR3 DNA is TGTGCCAGCAGCCCTTCTCCCCACCAAGAGACCCAGTACTTC.

This chain joins TRBV9 and TRBJ2-3, with 9 bases aligning to TRBD2. Per germline, CDR1 SGDLS and CDR2 YYNGEE. The CDR3 consists of 19 residues. Trimming cost V 0 bases and J 2 bases; bases outside gene matches: 13. This CDR3 is CASSVEGGSSGGPTDTQYF. The CDR3 DNA reads as TGTGCCAGCAGCGTAGAGGGAGGGAGTAGCGGGGGACCCACAGATACGCAGTATTTT.

The gene calls are TRBV6-2 or TRBV6-3 and TRBJ2-2; a possible D gene is TRBD2 (6 bases). V lost 4 bases and J 4 bases, leaving 10 bases between the germline ends. The CDR3 is made up of 14 amino acids. The germline CDR1 and CDR2 sequences are MNHEY and SVGEGT. In DNA form, the CDR3 reads TGTGCCAGCAGTTGGGGCGGGGTCACCGGGGAGCTGTTTTTT. Encoded protein: CASSWGGVTGELFF.

J is TRBJ1-2 and V is TRBV29-1; D is uncertain. Per the germline V gene, CDR1 is SQVTM and CDR2 is ANQGSEA. The CDR3 is 11 residues long. V was shortened by 7 bases and J by 8 bases, with 14 bases between the two germline ends. CDR3 DNA: TGCAGCGGTTCGAATCCGGAGGGCTACACCTTC. This encodes CSGSNPEGYTF.

CDR3 DNA sequence: TGTGCCAGCAGGGGGGACAGGCTTACAGTCTACGAGCAGTACTTC. This gives the protein CASRGDRLTVYEQYF. The chain links TRBV6-5 to TRBJ2-7; 8 bases fit TRBD1. The germline V gene encodes CDR1 MNHEY and CDR2 SVGAGI. V gave up 6 bases and J gave up 3 bases; unmatched junction bases: 10. The CDR3 consists of 15 residues.

V gene TRBV5-1 combines with J gene TRBJ2-7, with 10 bases identical to TRBD1. The CDR3 totals 16 residues. Trimming cost V 7 bases and J 7 bases; bases outside gene matches: 17. Looked up from germline, CDR1 is SGHRS and CDR2 is YFSETQ. The CDR3 spells CASSFNPGQGFNEQYF. The CDR3 DNA sequence: TGCGCCAGCTCCTTTAACCCGGGACAGGGGTTTAATGAGCAGTACTTC. Based on the CDR3 plus reference TRBV5-1 and TRBJ2-7, the full variable domain is KAGVTQTPRYLIKTRGQQVTLSCSPISGHRSVSWYQQTPGQGLQFLFEYFSETQRNKGNFPGRFSGRQFSNSRSEMNVSTLELGDSALYLCASSFNPGQGFNEQYFGPGTRLTVT.

V and J are TRBV6-2 or TRBV6-3 and TRBJ1-1, with 9 nucleotides matching TRBD1. Germline V CDR1 and CDR2: MNHEY, SVGEGT. V lost 0 bases to trimming and J lost 11 bases; unmatched junction nucleotides: 22. CDR3 length: 19 residues. Written as DNA, the CDR3 is TGTGCCAGCAGTTACTCGAATGGTCCGGACAGGGGCGTTTTTCGGAGGGCTTTCTTT. It translates to CASSYSNGPDRGVFRRAFF.

This chain uses TRBV7-3 with TRBJ2-1, with 11 bases identical to TRBD2. With 5 bases clipped from V and 0 bases from J, the junction kept 12 bases outside the gene matches. The germline CDR1 and CDR2 sequences are SGHTA and FQGTGA. The length of the CDR3 is 19 residues. CDR3 DNA sequence: TGTGCCAGCAGCCCCGATAGGCTAGCGGGGGGCAGCTCCTACAATGAGCAGTTCTTC. It encodes CASSPDRLAGGSSYNEQFF.

The V call is TRBV19, the J call TRBJ1-5; D perhaps matches TRBD1 (6 bases). The CDR3 runs to 15 residues. Germline CDR1 reads LNHDA; CDR2 reads SQIVND (reference sequence). Trimming took off 2 bases at V and 5 bases at J, with 13 bases between the two ends. The CDR3 spells CASSILGAGHQPQHF. CDR3 nucleotides: TGTGCCAGTAGTATACTGGGGGCAGGGCATCAGCCCCAGCATTTT.

The V and J genes are TRBV10-3 and TRBJ2-7; 9 bases map to TRBD2. CDR3 size: 19 residues. After removal of 2 bases from V and 2 bases from J, the junction contained 16 bases not matched to a gene. The germline gives CDR1 ENHRY, CDR2 SYGVKD. The CDR3: CAISETPRKQRGAPYEQYF. The CDR3 region has the DNA TGTGCCATCAGTGAGACCCCGCGAAAACAGCGGGGGGCCCCCTACGAGCAGTACTTC.

The V gene is TRBV24-1, the J gene TRBJ2-1; 7 positions agree with TRBD1. V was pared by 4 bases and J by 10 bases, with 9 bases of the junction left unmatched. Germline CDR1 is KGHDR and CDR2 is SFDVKD. The CDR3 is 14 residues long. The CDR3 loop is CATSDLKTGAEQFF. The DNA for the CDR3 is TGTGCCACCAGTGACTTAAAAACAGGGGCAGAGCAGTTCTTC.

The chain couples TRBV24-1 to TRBJ2-2; D may be TRBD1 (6 bases). Germline V gene lookup returns CDR1 KGHDR and CDR2 SFDVKD. The CDR3 is 14 residues long. V shed 8 bases and J shed 3 bases, with 12 bases lying between them. CDR3 protein: CATKEPGDTGELFF. The CDR3 DNA reads as TGTGCCACCAAGGAGCCAGGGGACACCGGGGAGCTGTTTTTT.

The chain links TRBV6-6 to TRBJ2-3; possible D gene TRBD1, 6 bases. This CDR3 has 15 residues. Per the germline V gene, CDR1 is MNHNY and CDR2 is SVGAGI (reference sequence). V was cut by 2 bases and J by 3 bases, with 12 bases left in between. CDR3 DNA: TGTGCCAGCAGTTACGGGGGCTGGGTAACAGATACGCAGTATTTT. Its protein is CASSYGGWVTDTQYF.

This chain joins TRBV5-1 and TRBJ2-6, with 12 bases lining up with TRBD1. Germline V gives CDR1 SGHRS, CDR2 YFSETQ. The J segment lost 2 bases and the V segment lost 3 bases, leaving 9 bases of the junction unmatched. CDR3 length: 19 amino acids. The CDR3 is CASSYSGGTGGTGANVLTF. The CDR3 region has the DNA TGCGCCAGCAGCTACTCTGGGGGGACAGGGGGCACTGGGGCCAACGTCCTGACTTTC.

The chain couples TRBV20-1 to TRBJ1-2, with 9 positions matching TRBD1. Germline CDR1 reads DFQATT; CDR2 reads SNEGSKA (reference sequence). The V gene end was trimmed by 3 bases and the J gene end by 3 bases; junction bases not matched to a gene: 5. The CDR3 sequence is 14 residues long. DNA for the CDR3: TGCAGTGCTAGTATGGGGACAGGGTACTATGGCTACACCTTC. Protein: CSASMGTGYYGYTF.

The chain couples TRBV27 to TRBJ2-1, with 12 bases identical to TRBD1. The ends lost 8 bases at V and 5 bases at J; junction bases unmatched: 4. Germline V lookup: CDR1 MNHEY, CDR2 SMNVEV (reference sequence). The CDR3 contains 14 residues. In nucleotides, the CDR3 is TGTGCCAGCGGGGACAGGGGGCCCAACAATGAGCAGTTCTTC. This gives the protein CASGDRGPNNEQFF.

The CDR3: CASSYLGGTYNEQFF. DNA for the CDR3: TGTGCCAGCAGTTACCTGGGGGGGACCTACAATGAGCAGTTCTTC. The chain employs TRBV6-2 or TRBV6-3 and TRBJ2-1; 7 bases align to TRBD2. The CDR3 extends over 15 amino acids. V lost 2 bases, J lost 2 bases, and 3 bases stayed unmatched. The V gene's germline CDR1 is MNHEY and CDR2 SVGEGT.

The J gene is TRBJ2-5, the V gene TRBV7-2; the match to TRBD2 covers 9 bases. Germline loops: CDR1 SGHTA, CDR2 FQGNSA. The CDR3 totals 16 residues. Trimming removed 4 bases from V and 6 bases from J; junction bases left unmatched: 12. The CDR3 nucleotides read TGTGCCAGCAGCTCTAGTGGGCGGGGGGGCAGAAAGACCCAGTACTTC. This gives the protein CASSSSGRGGRKTQYF.

The rearrangement joins TRBV27 to TRBJ1-4; D unresolved. Trimming took 5 bases from V and 5 from J, leaving 18 bases between them. The CDR3 has 16 amino acids. Germline-derived CDR1 and CDR2 are MNHEY and SMNVEV (reference sequence). The CDR3 bases are TGTGCCAGCAGTCATTTTATAGGCGGAGAAAATGAAAAACTGTTTTTT. It specifies CASSHFIGGENEKLFF.

This sequence joins TRBV24-1 and TRBJ2-3, with 7 bases identical to TRBD1. There are 14 residues in the CDR3. V gave up 3 bases and J gave up 3 bases; unmatched junction bases: 2. Germline V gives CDR1 KGHDR, CDR2 SFDVKD. The CDR3 protein is CATSDRGRTDTQYF. The DNA for the CDR3 is TGTGCCACCAGTGATAGGGGGCGGACAGATACGCAGTATTTT.

The chain has TRBV10-3 and TRBJ1-6; D uncertain. Per the germline V gene, CDR1 is ENHRY and CDR2 is SYGVKD. CDR3 length: 14 amino acids. V lost 9 bases and J lost 5, with 14 bases in between. The CDR3 region is CAISGSTDNSPLHF. CDR3 bases: TGTGCCATTAGCGGTTCAACTGATAATTCACCCCTCCACTTT.

The V call is TRBV28, the J call TRBJ1-5, with D tentatively TRBD1 (5 bases). The CDR3 sequence is 14 residues long. Per germline, CDR1 MDHEN and CDR2 SYDVKM. V was clipped by 4 bases and J by 7 bases, with 14 bases between them. DNA of the CDR3: TGTGCCAGCAGTTGGAGCAGGGCTGGGCAGCCCCAGCATTTT. Translated: CASSWSRAGQPQHF. Full variable domain (remainder filled in from reference TRBV28 and TRBJ1-5): DVKVTQSSRYLVKRTGEKVFLECVQDMDHENMFWYRQDPGLGLRLIYFSYDVKMKEKGDIPEGYSVSREKKERFSLILESASTNQTSMYLCASSWSRAGQPQHFGDGTRLSIL.

The V gene is TRBV10-3, the J gene TRBJ2-7, with a tentative D call TRBD2 (6 bases). V was trimmed by 7 bases and J by 0 bases, leaving 13 bases between them. This CDR3 region has 14 residues. Germline V gene sequence: CDR1 ENHRY, CDR2 SYGVKD. The CDR3 sequence: CAIKAGGPSYEQYF. DNA of the CDR3: TGTGCCATCAAAGCCGGGGGACCCTCCTACGAGCAGTACTTC.

The chain has TRBV7-8 and TRBJ2-1; 8 nucleotides match TRBD1. In germline, CDR1 is SGHVS, CDR2 FQNEAQ. The ends lost 6 bases at V and 6 bases at J; junction bases unmatched: 13. The CDR3 extends over 16 amino acids. CDR3 sequence: CASSLQGALGVNEQFF. The DNA for the CDR3 is TGTGCCAGCAGTCTTCAGGGGGCTCTTGGGGTCAATGAGCAGTTCTTC.

V usage is TRBV11-2 and J usage is TRBJ2-3, with 12 bases identical to TRBD2. V lost 3 bases to trimming and J lost 0 bases; unmatched junction nucleotides: 4. The CDR3 runs to 17 residues. Germline V gives CDR1 SGHAT, CDR2 FQNNGV. Written as DNA, the CDR3 is TGTGCCAGCAGCTTGCGGACTAGCGGGGATAGCACAGATACGCAGTATTTT. It yields the protein CASSLRTSGDSTDTQYF.

The chain recombines TRBV9 with TRBJ1-3; D is undetermined. The CDR3 runs 13 residues. V was pared by 0 bases and J by 4 bases, with 5 bases between. Germline CDR1 and CDR2: SGDLS and YYNGEE. CDR3 bases: TGTGCCAGCAGCGTAGCGTCCGGAAACACCATATATTTT. Encoded protein: CASSVASGNTIYF.

The chain employs TRBV6-1 and TRBJ1-6; possible D gene TRBD1, 5 bases. The CDR3 totals 16 residues. Germline CDR1 and CDR2: MNHNS and SASEGT. V lost 0 bases and J 9 bases, leaving 15 bases between the germline ends. The CDR3 region has the DNA TGTGCCAGCAGTGAAGCGGTACGGGGGGTCGGTTCACCCCTCCACTTT. Protein sequence: CASSEAVRGVGSPLHF.

The CDR3, as DNA: TGTGCCAGCAGCCGAGGCGGGGGCGCGAGTTACTATGGCTACACCTTC. Encoded protein: CASSRGGGASYYGYTF. V and J are TRBV3-1 (or the pseudogene TRBV3-2) and TRBJ1-2; the D gene is possibly TRBD1 (6 bases). Trimming shortened V by 4 bases and J by 3 bases, and 18 bases separated the two germline ends. This CDR3 spans 16 amino acids. Germline CDR1 and CDR2: LGHDT and YNNKEL (reference sequence).